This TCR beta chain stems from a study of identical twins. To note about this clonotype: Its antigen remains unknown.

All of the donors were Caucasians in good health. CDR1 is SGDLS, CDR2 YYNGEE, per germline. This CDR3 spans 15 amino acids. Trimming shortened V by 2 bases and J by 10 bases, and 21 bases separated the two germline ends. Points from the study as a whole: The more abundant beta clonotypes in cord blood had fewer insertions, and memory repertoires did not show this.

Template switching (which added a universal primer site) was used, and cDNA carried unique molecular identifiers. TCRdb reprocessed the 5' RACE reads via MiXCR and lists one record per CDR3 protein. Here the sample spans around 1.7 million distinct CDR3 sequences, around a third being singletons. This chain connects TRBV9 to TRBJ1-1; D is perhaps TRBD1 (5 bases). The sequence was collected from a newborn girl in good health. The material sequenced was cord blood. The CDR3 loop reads CASSVGRVPYRGAFF. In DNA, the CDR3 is TGTGCCAGCAGCGTGGGCAGGGTGCCTTATAGGGGAGCTTTCTTT.